This TCR beta chain derives from a study of cytomegalovirus exposure and HLA in healthy donors (TCRdb year 2017). Background on the whole study: According to an earlier analysis of 550 to 700 of the donors, some 180 million T cells yielded roughly 110 million unique TCR beta sequences and more than 250 Gb of sequence data. Approximately 300 gigabases of sequencing data and roughly 80 million unique TCR sequences made up an early release that covered under 750 HLA-typed donors. A later analysis re-examined previously published TCR beta repertoires from more than 650 donors and added high-resolution HLA genotyping to investigate patterns of TCR occurrence. The number of typed donors differed by locus: roughly 629-640 for A, B, C, DRB1 and DQB1; some 500 for DQA1; around 610 for DPA1; and some 430 for DPB1. An earlier analysis of about 600 of the donors used high-throughput TCR beta sequencing to judge whether each TCR beta V gene segment behaved as functional or pseudogenic. Every repertoire in the discovery cohort had been generated on one and the same sequencing platform. A later genetic analysis used genome-wide SNP genotypes for about three fifths of the 666 donors, treating that subset as a discovery cohort. Of the roughly 400 genotyped donors, 65% to 90% fell in the genetic ancestry cluster associated with self-reported Caucasian donors. To predict cytomegalovirus infection status, the study brought together high-throughput TCR immunosequencing, statistical association of individual TCRs with disease status, and machine learning. Using immunosequencing, the study profiled T cell repertoires from fewer than 700 subjects and related those repertoires to cytomegalovirus serostatus. The study was designed to test whether signatures of past pathogen exposure could be identified by cataloging public T cell receptors. Roughly five DR-DQ haplotypes were handled as single units for association and clustering, since linkage in the cohort was strong. Donor age, sex, ethnicity and CMV serostatus were collected together with the repertoire data. Besides the first cohort of roughly 640 subjects, a separate validation cohort made up of over 95 different subjects was used. Both class I and class II loci were covered by HLA typing, at four-digit resolution. Among 398 genotyped donors of the cohort, an average of 235,054 unique TCR beta nucleotide sequences were sequenced per donor, roughly 20% of them non-productive. The later analysis used no new phenotypic data to find candidate immune exposures, relying instead on TCR beta sequences and their occurrence across donors. Study-wide conclusions, independent of this receptor: When HLA alleles, especially DR and DQ, strongly co-occurred, TCR associations were difficult to assign to individual alleles. While some public TCRs were present in many individuals, most TCR sequences turned up only very rarely across donors. Most CMV-associated TCR beta chains appeared to be HLA-restricted in a later analysis, and the HLA associations seemed to be driven largely by CMV exposure. V-gene and J-gene trimming of TCR beta chains was associated with a missense DCLRE1C variant in a later genetic analysis, and the association was replicated in an independent cohort. The classifier was reported to diagnose cytomegalovirus status with high specificity and sensitivity in both the original and validation cohorts. The study listed approximately 150 TCR beta chains as associated with cytomegalovirus. Some IMGT-functional V segments, including TRBV6-2 and TRBV6-3, could not be distinguished by the 87-base-pair reads and were therefore excluded. A few of the identified cytomegalovirus-associated TCR beta chains were confirmed in vitro to be specific for cytomegalovirus antigens. Roughly uniform sequencing depth across donors was assumed in presence/absence analyses, although this assumption may not hold. Compared with the approximately 670-donor mean, donors in an Asian-associated ancestry cluster had fewer N-insertions in productive TCRs, according to a later genetic analysis. According to a later analysis, TCR association rates differed among HLA loci, with DRB1 alleles showing the most associated TCRs and HLA-C alleles showing the fewest. Because HLA typing was missing for some donors at each locus, association tests included only the typed subset. Correlated functional status among segregating V segments might reflect linkage disequilibrium, but an unknown experimental factor could not be ruled out. Broadly in line with IMGT annotations, most TCR beta V segments showed up in productive rearrangements about 87% or about 30% of the time in an earlier analysis of around 600 of the donors. Because counts were too low, approximately 18 rarely observed V segments, including chromosome 9 orphons, were excluded from the earlier analysis of 587 of the donors. Immune exposure information for the cohort was limited to CMV serostatus. A further reported finding was that TCR beta sequences accurately predicted the HLA-A and HLA-B alleles for most subjects in the first cohort. Only TCR beta chains were sequenced in this cohort, and the absence of alpha or paired-chain data limited detectable features. In a later analysis, some 17,000 TCR beta sequences were associated with specific HLA alleles at a false discovery rate of 0.05. A group of highly shared sequence variants was considered likely to be a technical artifact of the sequencing pipeline. It was suggested by the authors that the approach could potentially be generalized to other disease states and immunological phenotypes. In a later analysis, HLA-associated TCR beta chains were found to be more clonally expanded and to have lower generation probabilities than equally common non-associated chains. According to a later analysis, parvovirus B19, influenza, CMV and Epstein-Barr virus appeared linked to several top co-occurrence clusters.

Libraries were constructed by the immunoSEQ multiplex PCR assay. The multiplex PCR relied on a mix of 60 forward primers for TCR Vbeta segments and 13 reverse primers for TCR Jbeta segments. A multiplex PCR assay on genomic DNA amplified the CDR3 region of rearranged TCR beta genes. Amplified TCR beta libraries were sequenced as 87-base-pair reads on the Illumina HiSeq System. Per the source publication's procedure: A later analysis tallied 80 million to 95 million unique TCR beta chains across the 666 repertoires, and approximately 9.9 million of those chains were shared by two or more donors. Raw reads were error-corrected and collapsed into unique sequences with a nearest-neighbor algorithm that merged closely related sequences to remove PCR and sequencing errors. V, D and J gene segments were assigned by aligning CDR3 sequences to IMGT reference sequences. For a sequence to be retained, at least a six-nucleotide match to both a V gene segment and a J gene segment was required. Rearrangements were classified as productive when the CDR3 lacked stop codons and remained in frame with V and J, and all other rearrangements were classified as non-productive. CDR3 was defined by IMGT convention, running from the second conserved V-encoded cysteine to the conserved J-encoded phenylalanine. The earlier analysis of approximately 500 of the donors excluded sequences that lacked an unambiguous match to a single V gene segment. In an earlier analysis of 587 of the donors, a V segment was called functional when productive rearrangements were above 56.7%, and segregating when the standard deviation between donors exceeded 5%. A statistical classification framework was built to diagnose cytomegalovirus status from the catalog of TCR beta chain sequences. In a later analysis, V and J genes were assigned by comparing TCR nucleotide sequences against IMGT/GENE-DB human TR gene sequences. The TCRdist pipeline was used in a later analysis to assign CDR3 sequences and most-parsimonious VDJ recombination scenarios. In a later analysis, every TCR beta chain was defined by the combination of its CDR3 amino acid sequence and its V-gene family, and reads without a unique V-gene family were dropped. To address suspected cross-contamination and a sequencing artifact, a later analysis removed 550 to 750 highly shared, low-generation-probability nucleotide sequences. In a later analysis, a clonal expansion index for each public chain was calculated from normalized within-repertoire ranks of inferred template counts. A later analysis computed generation probabilities with a VDJ recombination model fitted to out-of-frame rearrangements, and checked the results against IGoR. In a later analysis, TCR-TCR, TCR-HLA and TCR-CMV co-occurrence was scored with hypergeometric tests, and a repertoire-size bias correction was applied to TCR pairs. In a later analysis, false discovery rates were estimated by permuting HLA or CMV assignments 20 times. In a later analysis, co-occurring TCRs were grouped with DBSCAN, and TCRdist sequence similarity was added when clustering was performed within HLA-allele-positive subsets. Co-occurrence clustering excluded repertoires with fewer than 30,000 or more than 120,000 public chains, plus five with anomalous nucleotide sharing. TCRdb retrieved this table from immuneACCESS and kept in-frame rearrangements only. Not all clones are present; in checked studies, unresolved V genes account for under half, and no reason is known for the remainder. The DNA gave D and trimming, while V, J and clone size come from that table. A total of under 200,000 clones appear in this sample, about 72% of them only once. The top ten constitute 3.7% of the sample.

The cohort comprised 670 or so healthy bone marrow donors. All cohort members were sampled while nominally healthy, although unrecorded immune exposures were likely present. The donor was CMV seropositive and was included in the group of 250 to 300 seropositive cohort members. A peripheral blood sample was collected from each donor, and TCR beta sequencing was performed on peripheral blood mononuclear cells. Genomic DNA was extracted from the blood cell samples with the Qiagen DNeasy Blood Extraction Kit. CDR1 and CDR2 are read off the germline V gene (reference sequence) as SEHNR and FQNEAQ. The V and J ends are trimmed by 3 bases and 0 bases, leaving 11 bases between them. Counted from cysteine to phenylalanine, this CDR3 has 15 amino acids. Only the CDR3 region is kept as DNA, spanning 45 bases read in frame from base 1. In regard to this clone: Its cognate antigen has yet to be identified. Per-base qualities were not stored, and no clone one base away is much larger.

The chain is encoded by TRBV7-9 joined to TRBJ1-1; TRBD1 could be the D gene, as 5 bases match. The source of this sequence is a young man in good health and CMV-seropositive. Sequenced input: PBMCs. CDR3 loop: CASSFGGGVNTEAFF. The DNA sequence follows: TGTGCCAGCAGCTTTGGCGGAGGGGTGAACACTGAAGCTTTCTTT.